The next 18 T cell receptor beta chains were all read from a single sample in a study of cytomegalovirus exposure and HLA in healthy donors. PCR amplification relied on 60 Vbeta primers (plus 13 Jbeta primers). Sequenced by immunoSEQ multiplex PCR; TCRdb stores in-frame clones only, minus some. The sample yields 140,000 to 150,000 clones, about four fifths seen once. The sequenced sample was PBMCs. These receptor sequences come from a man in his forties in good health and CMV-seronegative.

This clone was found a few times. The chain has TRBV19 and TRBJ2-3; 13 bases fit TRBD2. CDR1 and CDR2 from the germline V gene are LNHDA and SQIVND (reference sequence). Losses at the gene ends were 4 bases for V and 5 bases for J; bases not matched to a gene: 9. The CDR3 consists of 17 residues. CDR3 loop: CASSTPLAGGQGDTQYF. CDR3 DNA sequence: TGTGCCAGTAGTACCCCACTAGCGGGGGGGCAGGGAGATACGCAGTATTTT.

The CDR3 reads CASSGLAGGPNEQFF. CDR3 DNA sequence: TGTGCCAGCAGTGGACTAGCGGGGGGGCCCAATGAGCAGTTCTTC. V is TRBV6-4 and J is TRBJ2-1, with TRBD2 identical over 14 bases. Looked up from germline, CDR1 is MRHNA and CDR2 is SNTAGT. This CDR3 contains 15 residues. With V trimmed by 4 bases and J by 6 bases, 2 bases remained unmatched.

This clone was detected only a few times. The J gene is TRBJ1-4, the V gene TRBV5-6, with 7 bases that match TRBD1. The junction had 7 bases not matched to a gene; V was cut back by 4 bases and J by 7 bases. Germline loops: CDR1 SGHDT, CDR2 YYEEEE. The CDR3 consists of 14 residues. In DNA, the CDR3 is TGTGCCAGCAGCCCCCCAGGGGGTGGTGAAAAACTGTTTTTT. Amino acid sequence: CASSPPGGGEKLFF.

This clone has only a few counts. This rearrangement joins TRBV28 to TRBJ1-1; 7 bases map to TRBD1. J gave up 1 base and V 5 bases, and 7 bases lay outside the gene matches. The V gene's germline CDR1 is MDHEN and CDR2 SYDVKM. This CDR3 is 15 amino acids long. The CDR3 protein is CASSPSTGRNTEAFF. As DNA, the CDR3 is TGTGCCAGCAGTCCCTCGACAGGGAGGAACACTGAAGCTTTCTTT.

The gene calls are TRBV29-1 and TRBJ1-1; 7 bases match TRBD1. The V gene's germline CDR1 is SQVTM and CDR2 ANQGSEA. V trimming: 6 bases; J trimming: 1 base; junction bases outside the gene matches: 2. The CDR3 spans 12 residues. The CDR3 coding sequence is TGCAGCGTCCGACAGGGGAACACTGAAGCTTTCTTT. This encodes CSVRQGNTEAFF.

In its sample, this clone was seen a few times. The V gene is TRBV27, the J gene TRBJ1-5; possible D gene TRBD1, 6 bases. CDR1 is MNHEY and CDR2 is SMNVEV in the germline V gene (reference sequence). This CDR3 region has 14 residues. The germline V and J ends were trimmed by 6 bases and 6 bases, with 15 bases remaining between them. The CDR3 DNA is TGTGCCAGCAGGCCCACAGGGAACCGTCAGCCCCAGCATTTT. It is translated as CASRPTGNRQPQHF.

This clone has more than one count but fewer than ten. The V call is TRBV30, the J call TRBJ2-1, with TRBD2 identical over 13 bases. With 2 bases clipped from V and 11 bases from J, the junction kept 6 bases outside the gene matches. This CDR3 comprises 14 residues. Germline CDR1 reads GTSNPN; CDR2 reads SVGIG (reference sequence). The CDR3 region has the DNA TGTGCCTGGAGTAGACTAGCGGGGGGCCTAAAGCAGTTCTTC. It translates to CAWSRLAGGLKQFF.

CDR3: CAWSPGQGGSPLHF. CDR3 nucleotide sequence: TGTGCCTGGAGTCCCGGGCAGGGAGGTTCACCCCTCCACTTT. J is TRBJ1-6 and V is TRBV30, with D perhaps TRBD1 (5 bases). This CDR3 comprises 14 residues. The V gene lost 2 bases and the J gene lost 9 bases, with 14 bases spanning the gap. Looked up from germline, CDR1 is GTSNPN and CDR2 is SVGIG (reference sequence).

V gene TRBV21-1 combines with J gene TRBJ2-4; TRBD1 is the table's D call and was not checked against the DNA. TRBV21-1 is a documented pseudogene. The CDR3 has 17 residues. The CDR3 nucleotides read TGTGCCAGCAGCAAAATCCAACAGGGGGCAGCCAAAAACATTCAGTACTTC. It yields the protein CASSKIQQGAAKNIQYF.

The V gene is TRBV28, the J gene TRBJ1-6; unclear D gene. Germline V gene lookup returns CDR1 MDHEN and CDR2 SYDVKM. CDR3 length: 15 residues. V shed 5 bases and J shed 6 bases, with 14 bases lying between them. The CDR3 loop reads CASSRRLNINSPLHF. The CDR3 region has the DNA TGTGCCAGCAGTCGTCGACTGAATATTAATTCACCCCTCCACTTT.

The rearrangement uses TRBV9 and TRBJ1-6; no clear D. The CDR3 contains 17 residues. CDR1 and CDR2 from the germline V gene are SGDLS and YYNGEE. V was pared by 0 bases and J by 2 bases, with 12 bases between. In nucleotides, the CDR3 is TGTGCCAGCAGCGTAGCTGACGCTCAGGCCTATAATTCACCCCTCCACTTT. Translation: CASSVADAQAYNSPLHF. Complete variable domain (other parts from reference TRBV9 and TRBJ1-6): DSGVTQTPKHLITATGQRVTLRCSPRSGDLSVYWYQQSLDQGLQFLIQYYNGEERAKGNILERFSAQQFPDLHSELNLSSLELGDSALYFCASSVADAQAYNSPLHFGNGTRLTVT.

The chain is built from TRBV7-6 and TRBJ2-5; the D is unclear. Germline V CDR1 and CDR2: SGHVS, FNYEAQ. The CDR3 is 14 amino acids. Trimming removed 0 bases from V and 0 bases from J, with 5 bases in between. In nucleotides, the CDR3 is TGTGCCAGCAGCTTAGCGAGAAACCAAGAGACCCAGTACTTC. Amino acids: CASSLARNQETQYF.

CDR3 loop: CASGSTDRNEKLFF. The CDR3 DNA reads as TGTGCCAGCGGGAGTACAGACAGGAATGAAAAACTGTTTTTT. The rearrangement uses TRBV5-4 and TRBJ1-4; a weak D match, TRBD1 (6 bases). Germline V gene sequence: CDR1 SGHNT, CDR2 YYREEE (reference sequence). The CDR3 sequence is 14 residues long. V gave up 7 bases and J gave up 5 bases, with 15 bases separating them.

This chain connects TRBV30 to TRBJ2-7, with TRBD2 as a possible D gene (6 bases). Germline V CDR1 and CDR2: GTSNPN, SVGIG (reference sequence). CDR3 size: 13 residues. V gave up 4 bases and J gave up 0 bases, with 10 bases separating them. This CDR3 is CAWMGGFSYEQYF. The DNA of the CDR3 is TGTGCCTGGATGGGGGGATTCTCCTACGAGCAGTACTTC.

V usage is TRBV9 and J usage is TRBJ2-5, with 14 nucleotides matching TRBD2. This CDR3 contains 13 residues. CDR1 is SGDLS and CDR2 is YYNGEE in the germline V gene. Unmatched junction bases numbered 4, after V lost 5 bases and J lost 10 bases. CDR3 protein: CASRGLAGASQYF. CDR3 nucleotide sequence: TGTGCCAGCAGGGGACTAGCGGGGGCTAGCCAGTACTTC.

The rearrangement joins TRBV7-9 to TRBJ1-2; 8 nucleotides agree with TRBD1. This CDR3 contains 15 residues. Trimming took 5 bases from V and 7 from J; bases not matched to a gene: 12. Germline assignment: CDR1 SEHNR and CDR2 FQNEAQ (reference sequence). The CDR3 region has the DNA TGTGCCAGCAGCCCCGTGTTGGACAGGGTTTTTGGCTACACCTTC. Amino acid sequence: CASSPVLDRVFGYTF.

CDR3 amino acids: CASRGLIGVKLFF. In DNA form, the CDR3 reads TGTGCCAGCAGGGGGCTTATCGGAGTAAAGCTGTTTTTT. The rearrangement uses TRBV27 and TRBJ1-4, with a weak D call TRBD1 (5 bases). Germline loops: CDR1 MNHEY, CDR2 SMNVEV (reference sequence). V was shortened by 6 bases and J by 14 bases, with 19 bases between the two germline ends. This CDR3 is built from 13 residues.

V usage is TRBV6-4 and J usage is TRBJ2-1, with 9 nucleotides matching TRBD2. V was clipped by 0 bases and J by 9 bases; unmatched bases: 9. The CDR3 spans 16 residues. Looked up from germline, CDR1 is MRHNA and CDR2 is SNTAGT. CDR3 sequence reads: CASSDSGGGEYGEQFF. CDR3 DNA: TGTGCCAGCAGTGACTCAGGCGGGGGGGAGTACGGTGAGCAGTTCTTC.